The 30 T cell receptor beta chains below all came from one sample that was sequenced in a study of blood T cells in healthy people across ages. A sample-barcoded 5' primer and a J-beta primer mix were used in a second PCR of roughly 7 to 12 cycles. One entry per CDR3 protein, called by TCRdb with MiXCR from the 5' RACE reads. The sample lists about 1.4 million distinct CDR3 sequences, around 59% occurring once. Sequenced: blood. The receptors here all came from a man aged 18-30 years in good health.

This clonotype was seen a single time. The chain combines TRBV9 with TRBJ2-1; no clear D gene. The germline gives CDR1 SGDLS, CDR2 YYNGEE. V was shortened by 6 bases and J by 6 bases, with 19 bases between the two germline ends. This CDR3 comprises 15 residues. CDR3 protein: CASTWVDGIGNEQFF. The CDR3 DNA reads as TGTGCCAGCACCTGGGTAGACGGTATTGGCAATGAGCAGTTCTTC.

V gene TRBV12-3 or TRBV12-4 combines with J gene TRBJ2-1, with 10 bases lining up with TRBD2. This CDR3 contains 15 residues. V dropped 5 bases and J dropped 4; count of bases not matched to a gene: 5. The CDR3 loop is CASSRTSGRYNEQFF. Written as DNA, the CDR3 is TGTGCCAGCAGTCGGACTAGCGGACGGTACAATGAGCAGTTCTTC.

About this clonotype: A read error may produce the germline difference seen at one junction end. The genes are TRBV12-5 and TRBJ2-7; D is uncertain. Germline values: CDR1 LGHNT, CDR2 FRNRAP. This CDR3 spans 11 amino acids. In DNA form, the CDR3 reads TGTGCTAGTGGTTTGCCATACGGGCAGTACTTC. This translates into CASGLPYGQYF.

In nucleotides, the CDR3 is TGCGCCAGCAGCCAAGGTACAGGGGAGGCTGCTAAATACAATGAGCAGTTCTTC. Its protein product is CASSQGTGEAAKYNEQFF. The rearrangement links TRBV4-1 to TRBJ2-1, with D tentatively TRBD1 (7 bases). Germline V lookup: CDR1 MGHRA, CDR2 YSYEKL. Trimming took 1 base from V and 4 from J, leaving 20 bases between them. The CDR3 runs 18 residues.

This chain uses TRBV6-2 or TRBV6-3 with TRBJ2-1; D gene uncertain. The V and J ends lost 8 bases and 8 bases respectively, with 13 bases between them. The CDR3 loop spans 12 amino acids. Germline lookup yields CDR1 MNHEY and CDR2 SVGEGT. The CDR3 spells CASRPIGYEQFF. The CDR3 DNA is TGTGCCAGCCGCCCGATCGGGTATGAGCAGTTCTTC.

The chain uses TRBV7-2 and TRBJ2-1; 7 bases match TRBD2. The CDR3 is 12 amino acids. The junction had 7 bases not matched to a gene; V was cut back by 2 bases and J by 15 bases. Germline lookup yields CDR1 SGHTA and CDR2 FQGNSA. The CDR3 sequence is CASSLYTGGRFF. DNA of the CDR3: TGTGCCAGCAGCTTATATACGGGAGGTCGGTTCTTC.

This rearrangement joins TRBV6-1 to TRBJ2-7, with 8 bases matching TRBD2. The V gene end was trimmed by 8 bases and the J gene end by 9 bases; junction bases not matched to a gene: 12. The CDR3 extends over 13 amino acids. In germline, CDR1 is MNHNS, CDR2 SASEGT. CDR3 amino acids: CASDSGILGVQYF. CDR3 nucleotides: TGTGCCAGCGATAGCGGGATATTAGGTGTGCAGTACTTC.

The chain couples TRBV5-1 to TRBJ1-5, with D possibly matching TRBD1 (5 bases). Germline V gene lookup returns CDR1 SGHRS and CDR2 YFSETQ. The CDR3 has 15 amino acids. The ends were cut back, 0 bases at V and 3 bases at J, with 10 bases in the middle. For the CDR3, the DNA is TGCGCCAGCAGCTTGGGTGCGACAGTCAATCAGCCCCAGCATTTT. This codes for CASSLGATVNQPQHF.

The chain recombines TRBV6-1 with TRBJ1-1, with TRBD1 matching over 7 bases. Germline CDR1 MNHNS, CDR2 SASEGT. The CDR3 length is 14 residues. After removal of 6 bases from V and 3 bases from J, the junction contained 7 bases not matched to a gene. For the CDR3, the DNA is TGTGCCAGCAGCAGTGACAGGGCTCACACTGAAGCTTTCTTT. Encoded protein: CASSSDRAHTEAFF.

This clonotype was found once. The rearrangement joins TRBV7-9 to TRBJ2-2; D is uncertain. Looked up from germline, CDR1 is SEHNR and CDR2 is FQNEAQ (reference sequence). The CDR3 length is 10 residues. Deletions cut 5 bases from V and 7 bases from J, with 2 bases between. The CDR3 reads CASSGGELFF. The CDR3, as DNA: TGTGCCAGCAGCGGCGGGGAGCTGTTTTTT.

The rearrangement uses TRBV5-6 and TRBJ1-6; D may be TRBD1 (5 bases). This CDR3 region has 16 residues. CDR1 is SGHDT and CDR2 is YYEEEE in the germline V gene. Between the trimmed V and J ends, which lost 0 bases and 7 bases, there was a span of 14 bases. For the CDR3, the DNA is TGTGCCAGCAGCTTGGTCGCCGGGGCGGAAAATTCACCCCTCCACTTT. Translation gives CASSLVAGAENSPLHF.

The V gene is TRBV6-5, the J gene TRBJ2-2, with D possibly matching TRBD1 (6 bases). The CDR3 totals 14 residues. Trimming cost V 4 bases and J 1 base, with 7 bases left between them. Looked up from germline, CDR1 is MNHEY and CDR2 is SVGAGI. The DNA of the CDR3 is TGTGCCAGCAGTTGGGGACAGAACACCGGGGAGCTGTTTTTT. Translated: CASSWGQNTGELFF.

This clonotype was detected once. The chain carries TRBV6-1 and TRBJ2-3; TRBD2 agrees at 14 bases. In germline, CDR1 is MNHNS, CDR2 SASEGT. The CDR3 runs to 19 residues. Losses at the gene ends were 2 bases for V and 4 bases for J; bases not matched to a gene: 11. CDR3 amino acids: CASSEFSGTSGSEADTQYF. The CDR3 nucleotides are TGTGCCAGCAGTGAATTTAGCGGGACTAGCGGGAGTGAGGCAGATACGCAGTATTTT.

This chain joins TRBV12-5 and TRBJ2-7; 10 bases match TRBD1. This CDR3 is built from 15 residues. CDR1 and CDR2 from the germline V gene are LGHNT and FRNRAP. V lost 6 bases, J lost 3 bases, and 8 bases stayed unmatched. The CDR3 region is CASGTAGTGVYEQYF. DNA for the CDR3: TGTGCTAGTGGGACGGCCGGGACAGGGGTCTACGAGCAGTACTTC. The full variable domain, with the rest looked up from reference TRBV12-5 and TRBJ2-7, is DARVTQTPRHKVTEMGQEVTMRCQPILGHNTVFWYRQTMMQGLELLAYFRNRAPLDDSGMPKDRFSAEMPDATLATLKIQPSEPRDSAVYFCASGTAGTGVYEQYFGPGTRLTVT.

The chain carries TRBV29-1 and TRBJ1-5; no reliable D call. Trimming stripped 4 bases from V and 5 bases from J, with 9 bases between. The CDR3 consists of 12 residues. Germline V gene data show CDR1 as SQVTM and CDR2 as ANQGSEA. The CDR3 DNA reads as TGCAGCGTTGGGGAGTTAGATCAGCCCCAGCATTTT. It translates to CSVGELDQPQHF. Looking up the rest from reference TRBV29-1 and TRBJ1-5 gives the full variable domain: SAVISQKPSRDICQRGTSLTIQCQVDSQVTMMFWYRQQPGQSLTLIATANQGSEATYESGFVIDKFPISRPNLTFSTLTVSNMSPEDSSIYLCSVGELDQPQHFGDGTRLSIL.

This clonotype was recorded only once. The chain uses TRBV9 and TRBJ1-2; D is ambiguous. V gave up 0 bases and J gave up 4 bases, with 10 bases separating them. Germline CDR1 is SGDLS and CDR2 is YYNGEE. There are 14 residues in the CDR3. CDR3 nucleotide sequence: TGTGCCAGCAGCGTAGATCTCAAATCCTATGGCTACACCTTC. Amino acids: CASSVDLKSYGYTF. Full variable domain (remainder filled in from reference TRBV9 and TRBJ1-2): DSGVTQTPKHLITATGQRVTLRCSPRSGDLSVYWYQQSLDQGLQFLIQYYNGEERAKGNILERFSAQQFPDLHSELNLSSLELGDSALYFCASSVDLKSYGYTFGSGTRLTVV.

The rearrangement joins TRBV7-9 to TRBJ1-2; D unclear. In germline, CDR1 is SEHNR, CDR2 FQNEAQ (reference sequence). Deletions cut 1 base from V and 6 bases from J, with 15 bases between. The CDR3 runs 15 residues. CDR3 in amino acids: CASSLDLQEGHGYTF. The CDR3 bases are TGTGCCAGCAGCTTAGACCTCCAGGAAGGGCATGGCTACACCTTC.

This clonotype was detected only a few times. The chain is built from TRBV2 and TRBJ2-7; D unclear. Trimming left V 7 bases short and J 5 bases short, with 15 bases between. CDR3 length: 13 amino acids. The germline V gene encodes CDR1 SNHLY and CDR2 FYNNEI. CDR3 nucleotides: TGTGCCAGCATAAGGGAAGTTTCCCACGAGCAGTACTTC. Its translation: CASIREVSHEQYF.

The V and J genes are TRBV6-5 and TRBJ2-3; possibly TRBD1 or TRBD2 for D (5 bases each). The germline V gene has CDR1 MNHEY and CDR2 SVGAGI. The CDR3 runs to 16 residues. V lost 0 bases to trimming and J lost 0 bases, with 10 bases between them. As DNA, the CDR3 is TGTGCCAGCAGTTACTCGTGGGACCAAAGCACAGATACGCAGTATTTT. Amino acids: CASSYSWDQSTDTQYF.

The chain employs TRBV4-1 and TRBJ2-3; D is perhaps TRBD1 or TRBD2 (6 bases each). The CDR3 contains 15 residues. V lost 0 bases, J lost 5 bases, and 12 bases lay in between. CDR1 MGHRA and CDR2 YSYEKL come from the germline V gene. The CDR3 nucleotides read TGCGCCAGCAGCCAAGATTCGGGGGCCGGAGATACGCAGTATTTT. It yields the protein CASSQDSGAGDTQYF.

With respect to this clonotype: Since a much larger clone is just one base distant, this may be a read error. This rearrangement joins TRBV7-4 to TRBJ1-1; D perhaps matches TRBD1 (5 bases). The V end was cut by 11 bases, the J end by 12 bases, with 31 bases between. CDR1 SGHVT and CDR2 SQSDAQ come from the germline V gene. The CDR3 is 15 residues long. In nucleotides, the CDR3 is TGTGCCGGATCCTGCGGGGGGACGGTCAGCGGAGGAACTTTCTTT. Protein: CAGSCGGTVSGGTFF. The full variable domain, in which reference TRBV7-4 and TRBJ1-1 provide the parts outside the CDR3, is GAGVSQSPRYKVAKRGRDVALRCDSISGHVTLYWYRQTLGQGSEVLTYSQSDAQRDKSGRPSGRFSAERPERSVSTLKIQRTEQGDSAVYLCAGSCGGTVSGGTFFGQGTRLTVV.

Written as DNA, the CDR3 is TGCAGCGTTGGGGCAGGGGGATCCTACGAGCAGTACTTC. Residues: CSVGAGGSYEQYF. The rearrangement links TRBV29-1 to TRBJ2-7; the match to TRBD1 covers 7 bases. CDR3 length: 13 amino acids. Germline-derived CDR1 and CDR2 are SQVTM and ANQGSEA. Germline trimming cut 4 bases from V and 1 base from J; bases unmatched to any gene: 4.

This rearrangement joins TRBV27 to TRBJ2-6, with D perhaps being TRBD1 or TRBD2 (5 bases each). V lost 7 bases and J lost 0, with 10 bases in between. The CDR3 spans 15 residues. Looked up from germline, CDR1 is MNHEY and CDR2 is SMNVEV (reference sequence). The CDR3 region has the DNA TGTGCCAGCACGAGGGGCAGCTCTGGGGCCAACGTCCTGACTTTC. This gives the protein CASTRGSSGANVLTF.

The CDR3 nucleotides read TGCAGTGCTCACCGGGCCCAGGGGAATGAGCAGTTCTTC. It translates to CSAHRAQGNEQFF. V is TRBV20-1 and J is TRBJ2-1; perhaps TRBD1 as D (6 bases). This CDR3 comprises 13 residues. CDR1 is DFQATT, CDR2 SNEGSKA, per germline (reference sequence). Trimming shortened V by 5 bases and J by 7 bases, and 15 bases separated the two germline ends.

Here the CDR3 reads CASTGTGANGELFF. The CDR3 DNA sequence: TGTGCCAGCACCGGGACAGGGGCGAACGGGGAGCTGTTTTTT. The chain employs TRBV27 and TRBJ2-2; TRBD1 matches 10 bases. J was trimmed by 7 bases and V by 7 bases; bases with no gene match: 6. Germline loops: CDR1 MNHEY, CDR2 SMNVEV (reference sequence). The CDR3 runs to 14 residues.

V and J are TRBV11-2 and TRBJ1-6; D is unclear. CDR1 and CDR2 from the germline V gene are SGHAT and FQNNGV. Trimming cost V 4 bases and J 5 bases, with 12 bases left between them. The CDR3 contains 15 residues. CDR3 amino acids: CASSYVQVHNSPLHF. The CDR3 nucleotides are TGTGCCAGCAGCTACGTTCAGGTCCATAATTCACCCCTCCACTTT.

DNA for the CDR3: TGCAGTGCTAGAAGTCAGCCGGGTCAGCCCCAGCATTTT. This codes for CSARSQPGQPQHF. The chain uses TRBV20-1 and TRBJ1-5; D uncertain. The CDR3 loop spans 13 amino acids. V was clipped by 2 bases and J by 6 bases, with 11 bases between them. The germline gives CDR1 DFQATT, CDR2 SNEGSKA (reference sequence).

The V and J genes are TRBV20-1 and TRBJ2-1; 9 bases agree with TRBD1. Germline lookup yields CDR1 DFQATT and CDR2 SNEGSKA (reference sequence). The CDR3 sequence is 14 residues long. V lost 3 bases to trimming and J lost 6 bases; unmatched junction nucleotides: 6. This CDR3 is CSASRTGAINEQFF. In nucleotides, the CDR3 is TGCAGTGCTAGCCGGACAGGGGCAATCAATGAGCAGTTCTTC.

The chain joins TRBV11-2 to TRBJ1-1, with 8 bases matching TRBD1. CDR3 length: 14 amino acids. CDR1 is SGHAT, CDR2 FQNNGV, per germline. V lost 6 bases and J lost 1; bases outside the gene matches: 4. CDR3 loop: CASRTGTGNTEAFF. CDR3 in DNA: TGTGCCAGCAGAACCGGGACAGGGAACACTGAAGCTTTCTTT.

The rearrangement links TRBV2 to TRBJ1-1, with a weak D call TRBD1 (5 bases). This CDR3 spans 15 amino acids. The V gene's germline CDR1 is SNHLY and CDR2 FYNNEI. V lost 6 bases to trimming and J lost 1 base, with 15 bases between them. In DNA form, the CDR3 reads TGTGCCAGCAGCAGCCAGGGCGTAACGAACACTGAAGCTTTCTTT. Encoded protein: CASSSQGVTNTEAFF.